These 10 T cell receptor beta chains were sequenced from one sample in a study of T cells in Graves' hyperthyroidism and ophthalmopathy. RNA transcripts yielded amplified TCR beta CDR3 regions. The TCR CDR3 first-round RT-PCR relied on the HTBI primer set. TCRdb recomputed calls from the multiplex PCR reads with MiXCR, one row per CDR3 protein. The data show over 700,000 distinct CDR3 sequences, roughly 20% seen once. Sequenced input: blood. These TCRs come from a woman aged 45-65 years with Graves' hyperthyroidism that later progressed to Graves' ophthalmopathy.

This clonotype was counted at least ten times. The rearrangement uses TRBV18 and TRBJ1-1; D call uncertain. Per germline, CDR1 KGHSH and CDR2 LQKENI. The CDR3 spans 13 residues. V was trimmed by 1 base and J by 3 bases, leaving 6 bases between them. This CDR3 is CASSPLIDTEAFF. The CDR3 DNA sequence: TGTGCCAGCTCACCACTTATTGACACTGAAGCTTTCTTT.

This clonotype appeared many times. The V and J genes are TRBV3-1 and TRBJ2-1; 10 positions agree with TRBD2. This CDR3 contains 14 residues. The trim removed 2 bases at V and 10 bases at J, leaving 5 bases unmatched. Germline V gives CDR1 LGHDT, CDR2 YNNKEL (reference sequence). The CDR3 loop reads CASSQLLAGREQFF. DNA for the CDR3: TGTGCCAGCAGCCAACTACTAGCGGGGCGCGAGCAGTTCTTC.

This clonotype was seen a handful of times. The chain joins TRBV7-9 to TRBJ2-5, with 12 bases identical to TRBD1. The CDR3 contains 16 residues. V lost 5 bases, J lost 4 bases, and 8 bases stayed unmatched. Germline CDR1 and CDR2: SEHNR and FQNEAQ (reference sequence). CDR3 coding DNA: TGTGCCAGCAGCCCGGGGACAGGGGGCGTTGGAGAGACCCAGTACTTC. Translating it yields CASSPGTGGVGETQYF.

In this sample, this clonotype turned up many times. The genes are TRBV5-1 and TRBJ1-1; no firm D call. Germline V gene lookup returns CDR1 SGHRS and CDR2 YFSETQ. V was trimmed by 4 bases and J by 4 bases, leaving 11 bases between them. The CDR3 is 13 amino acids. CDR3 coding DNA: TGCGCCAGCAGCCCCCGAATCGGCACTGAAGCTTTCTTT. Translation: CASSPRIGTEAFF.

This clonotype was seen only a few times. With a much larger clone just one base away, this may be a read error. The chain employs TRBV5-1 and TRBJ1-1; a possible D gene is TRBD1 (5 bases). The CDR3 length is 14 residues. Germline V gives CDR1 SGHRS, CDR2 YFSETQ. The CDR3 region has the DNA TGCGTCAGCAGCTTGGAACCAGGGTGGACTGAAGCTTTCTTT. Its translation is CVSSLEPGWTEAFF.

CDR3 nucleotide sequence: TGTGCCAGCAGTTTACTCAGGGGGCTAGAAGCTTTCTTT. The encoded protein is CASSLLRGLEAFF. The chain combines TRBV12-3 or TRBV12-4 with TRBJ1-1; TRBD1 aligns across 8 bases. V lost 2 bases, J lost 8 bases, and 4 bases stayed unmatched. CDR3 length equals 13 residues.

In its sample, this clonotype was seen many times. In nucleotides, the CDR3 is TGTGCCAGCAGTGTGGGACTCCCGTGGTATAGCAATCAGCCCCAGCATTTT. As protein: CASSVGLPWYSNQPQHF. This chain connects TRBV2 to TRBJ1-5; possible D gene TRBD1, 5 bases. CDR1 is SNHLY and CDR2 is FYNNEI in the germline V gene. The V end was cut by 4 bases, the J end by 0 bases, with 16 bases between. The CDR3 runs to 17 residues.

Many counts were recorded for this clonotype. This sequence joins TRBV20-1 and TRBJ1-1; D unresolved. Germline lookup yields CDR1 DFQATT and CDR2 SNEGSKA (reference sequence). The CDR3 consists of 13 residues. V gave up 3 bases and J gave up 4 bases, with 12 bases separating them. The CDR3 loop is CSASFGVGTEAFF. DNA for the CDR3: TGCAGTGCTAGTTTCGGGGTAGGCACTGAAGCTTTCTTT.

This clonotype has more than one count but fewer than ten. V is TRBV11-2 and J is TRBJ1-6; D remains unclear. The germline gives CDR1 SGHAT, CDR2 FQNNGV. This CDR3 has 16 amino acids. The V gene lost 5 bases and the J gene lost 0 bases, with 11 bases spanning the gap. CDR3 DNA sequence: TGTGCCAGCAGCCCTCCCGGGAGCTCCTATAATTCACCCCTCCACTTT. Translated, it gives CASSPPGSSYNSPLHF. The full variable domain, completed using reference TRBV11-2 and TRBJ1-6, is EAGVAQSPRYKIIEKRQSVAFWCNPISGHATLYWYQQILGQGPKLLIQFQNNGVVDDSQLPKDRFSAERLKGVDSTLKIQPAKLEDSAVYLCASSPPGSSYNSPLHFGNGTRLTVT.

The rearrangement links TRBV7-6 to TRBJ1-1, with D unclear. Germline CDR1 SGHVS, CDR2 FNYEAQ. The length of the CDR3 is 15 residues. V shed 1 base and J shed 4 bases, with 13 bases lying between them. CDR3 loop: CASSLGAERATEAFF. CDR3 sequence (DNA): TGTGCCAGCAGCTTAGGAGCAGAGAGGGCCACTGAAGCTTTCTTT.